This T cell receptor (beta chain) originates from a study of a mutant IDH1 vaccine in newly diagnosed glioma. Overall study: Following radiotherapy alone, or alongside temozolomide cycles, vaccination was started after an interval of 4-6 weeks. Patients previously underwent radiotherapy, temozolomide, or both, and most underwent both.

Remarks on this clone: The antigen is undetermined.

Time point here: week 5, during vaccination. It was 300 ug of mutant IDH1 20-mer peptide that made up each vaccine dose, given with topical imiquimod. The table came from immunoSEQ multiplex PCR; TCRdb's copy has only in-frame clones and leaves some out. The sample holds over 50,000 clones, just under 90% seen once. The length of the CDR3 is 15 residues. The germline V and J ends were trimmed by 2 bases and 4 bases, with 12 bases remaining between them. Germline CDR1 MGHDK, CDR2 SYGVNS. Points from the study as a whole: Induction of immune responses by the vaccine occurred in about 95% of patients.

Sequences were derived from PBMCs, sampled from a glioma patient whose treatment included an IDH1 peptide vaccine. This clonotype originated in a woman between 35 and 50 years old with glioma. The genes are TRBV25-1 and TRBJ2-1, with D perhaps given as TRBD1 or TRBD2 (5 bases each). The chain's CDR3 is CASSEASGRYNEQFF. CDR3 DNA: TGTGCCAGCAGTGAAGCGTCAGGGAGATACAATGAGCAGTTCTTC.